The TCR beta chain described here comes from a study of shared T cell receptors in the human thymus. Clones were sequenced by immunoSEQ multiplex PCR, and TCRdb holds only the in-frame ones, with some missing. Here the sample spans fewer than 700,000 clones, roughly 90% being singletons. Details on this clone: Different DNA sequences within this sample yield the same CDR3.

Germline values: CDR1 SGHTA, CDR2 FQGNSA. Germline trimming cut 4 bases from V and 4 bases from J; bases unmatched to any gene: 4. The CDR3 covers 14 residues. These data were also filed under a second study, of human thymus T cells. Per that study: Surgeons resected thymus tissue during corrective heart surgery.

This chain connects TRBV7-2 to TRBJ2-7; TRBD2 aligns across 10 bases. The source is a boy less than two years old with a congenital heart defect. The material sequenced was thymocytes. The CDR3 bases are TGTGCCAGCAGCTCTAGCGGGAGTGTGTACGAGCAGTACTTC. Protein product: CASSSSGSVYEQYF.